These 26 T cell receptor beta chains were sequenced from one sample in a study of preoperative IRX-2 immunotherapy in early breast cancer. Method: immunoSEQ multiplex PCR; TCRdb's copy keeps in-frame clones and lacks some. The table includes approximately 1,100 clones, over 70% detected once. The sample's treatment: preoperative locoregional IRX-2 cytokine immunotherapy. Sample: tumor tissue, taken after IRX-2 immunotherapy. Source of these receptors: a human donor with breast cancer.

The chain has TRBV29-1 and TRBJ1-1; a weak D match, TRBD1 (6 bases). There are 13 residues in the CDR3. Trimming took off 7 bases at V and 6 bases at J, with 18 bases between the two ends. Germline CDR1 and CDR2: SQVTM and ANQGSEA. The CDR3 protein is CSAGGGLVSEAFF. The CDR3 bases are TGCAGCGCCGGCGGGGGGCTGGTCTCTGAAGCTTTCTTT.

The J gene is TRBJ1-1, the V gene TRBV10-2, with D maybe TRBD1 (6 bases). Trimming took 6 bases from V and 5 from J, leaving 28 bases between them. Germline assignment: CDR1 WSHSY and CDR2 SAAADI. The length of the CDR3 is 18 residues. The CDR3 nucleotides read TGCGCCAGCAGCGCTGAACCAGGTTCGGGACACCAGGGGACTGAAGCTTTCTTT. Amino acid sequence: CASSAEPGSGHQGTEAFF.

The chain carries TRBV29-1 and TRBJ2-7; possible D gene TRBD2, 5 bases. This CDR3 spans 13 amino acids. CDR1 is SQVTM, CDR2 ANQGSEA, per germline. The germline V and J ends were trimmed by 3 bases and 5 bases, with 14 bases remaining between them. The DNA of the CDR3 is TGCAGCGTTGATCGTCCGGGGATCGACGAGCAGTACTTC. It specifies CSVDRPGIDEQYF.

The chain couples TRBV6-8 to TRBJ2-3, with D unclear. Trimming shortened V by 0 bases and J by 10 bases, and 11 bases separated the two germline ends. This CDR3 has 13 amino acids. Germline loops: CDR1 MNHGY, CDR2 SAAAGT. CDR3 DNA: TGTGCCAGCAGTTACTCGAATGATGCTCCGCAGTATTTT. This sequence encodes CASSYSNDAPQYF.

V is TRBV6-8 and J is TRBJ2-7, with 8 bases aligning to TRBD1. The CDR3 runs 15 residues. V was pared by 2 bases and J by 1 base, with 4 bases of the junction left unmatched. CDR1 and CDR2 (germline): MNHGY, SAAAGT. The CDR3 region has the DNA TGTGCCAGCAGTTACGGGAACAGGGGGTCCTACGAGCAGTACTTC. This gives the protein CASSYGNRGSYEQYF.

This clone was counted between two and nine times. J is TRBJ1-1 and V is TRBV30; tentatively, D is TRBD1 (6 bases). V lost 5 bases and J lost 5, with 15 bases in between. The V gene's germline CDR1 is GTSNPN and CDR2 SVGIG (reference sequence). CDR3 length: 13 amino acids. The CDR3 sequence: CAWEADRRTEAFF. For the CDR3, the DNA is TGTGCCTGGGAGGCGGACAGACGAACTGAAGCTTTCTTT.

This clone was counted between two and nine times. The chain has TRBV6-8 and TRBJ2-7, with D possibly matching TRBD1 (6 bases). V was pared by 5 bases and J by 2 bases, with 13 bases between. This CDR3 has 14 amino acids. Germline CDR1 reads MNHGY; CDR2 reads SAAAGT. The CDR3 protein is CASSEWQGTYEQYF. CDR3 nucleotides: TGTGCCAGCAGTGAGTGGCAGGGGACCTACGAGCAGTACTTC.

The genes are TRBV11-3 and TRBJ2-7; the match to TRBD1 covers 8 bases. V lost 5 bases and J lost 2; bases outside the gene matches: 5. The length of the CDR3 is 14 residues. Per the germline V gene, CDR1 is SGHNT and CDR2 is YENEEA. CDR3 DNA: TGTGCCAGCAGCCTCGGACAGGGCCCCTACGAGCAGTACTTC. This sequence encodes CASSLGQGPYEQYF.

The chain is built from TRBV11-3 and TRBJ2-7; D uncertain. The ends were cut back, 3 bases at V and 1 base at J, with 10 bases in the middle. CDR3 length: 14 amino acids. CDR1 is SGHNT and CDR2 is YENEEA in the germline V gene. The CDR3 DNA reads TGTGCCAGCAGCTTTCGAAGCAGGTCCTACGAGCAGTACTTC. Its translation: CASSFRSRSYEQYF.

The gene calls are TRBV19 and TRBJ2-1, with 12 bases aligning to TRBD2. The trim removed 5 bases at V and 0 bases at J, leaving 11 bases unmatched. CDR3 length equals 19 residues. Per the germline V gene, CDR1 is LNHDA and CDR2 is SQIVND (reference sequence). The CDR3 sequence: CASSPRLAGVQSSYNEQFF. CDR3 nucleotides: TGTGCCAGTAGTCCCCGACTAGCGGGGGTCCAATCCTCCTACAATGAGCAGTTCTTC.

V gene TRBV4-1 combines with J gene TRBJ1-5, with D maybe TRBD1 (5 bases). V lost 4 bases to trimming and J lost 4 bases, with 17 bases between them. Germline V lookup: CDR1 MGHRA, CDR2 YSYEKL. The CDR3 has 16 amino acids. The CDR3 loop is CASSRNPGRQNQPQHF. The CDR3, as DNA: TGCGCCAGCAGCCGGAATCCGGGACGGCAAAATCAGCCCCAGCATTTT.

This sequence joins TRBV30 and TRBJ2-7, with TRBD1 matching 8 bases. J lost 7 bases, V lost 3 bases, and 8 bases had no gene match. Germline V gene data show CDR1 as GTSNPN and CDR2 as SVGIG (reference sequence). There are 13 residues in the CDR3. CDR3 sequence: CAWRGDRRGEQYF. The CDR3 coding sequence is TGTGCCTGGAGAGGGGACAGGCGAGGGGAGCAGTACTTC. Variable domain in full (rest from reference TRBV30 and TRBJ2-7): SQTIHQWPATLVQPVGSPLSLECTVEGTSNPNLYWYRQAAGRGLQLLFYSVGIGQISSEVPQNLSASRPQDRQFILSSKKLLLSDSGFYLCAWRGDRRGEQYFGPGTRLTVT.

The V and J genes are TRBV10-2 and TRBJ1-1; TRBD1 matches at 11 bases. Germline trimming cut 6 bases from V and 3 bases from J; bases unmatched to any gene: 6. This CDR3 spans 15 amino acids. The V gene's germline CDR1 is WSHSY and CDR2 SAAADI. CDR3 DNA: TGCGCCAGCAGAGGAGGGGACAGGGGGGACACTGAAGCTTTCTTT. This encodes CASRGGDRGDTEAFF.

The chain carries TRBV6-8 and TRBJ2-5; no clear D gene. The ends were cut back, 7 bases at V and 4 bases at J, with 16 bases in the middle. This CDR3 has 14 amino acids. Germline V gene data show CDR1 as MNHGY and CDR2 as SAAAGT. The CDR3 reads CASTPIDYLETQYF. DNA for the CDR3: TGTGCCAGCACGCCGATAGATTACCTAGAGACCCAGTACTTC.

The CDR3 DNA reads TGCAGCGTTGGAGGCGTCGGAAACACCATATATTTT. The encoded protein is CSVGGVGNTIYF. This sequence joins TRBV29-1 and TRBJ1-3; D is unresolved. The CDR3 covers 12 residues. V was shortened by 4 bases and J by 4 bases, with 8 bases between the two germline ends. CDR1 is SQVTM and CDR2 is ANQGSEA in the germline V gene.

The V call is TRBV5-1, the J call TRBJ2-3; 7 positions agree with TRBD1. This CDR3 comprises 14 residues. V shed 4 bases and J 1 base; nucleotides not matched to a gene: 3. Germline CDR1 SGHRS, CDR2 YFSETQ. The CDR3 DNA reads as TGCGCCAGCAGCCTGCAGGGGGGCACAGATACGCAGTATTTT. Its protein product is CASSLQGGTDTQYF.

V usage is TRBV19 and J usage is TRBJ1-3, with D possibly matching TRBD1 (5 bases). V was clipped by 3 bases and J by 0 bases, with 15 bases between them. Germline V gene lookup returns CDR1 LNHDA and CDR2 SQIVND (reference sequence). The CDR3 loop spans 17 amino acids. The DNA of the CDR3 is TGTGCCAGTAGTATGAAGGGGTCGAGGCTCTCTGGAAACACCATATATTTT. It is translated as CASSMKGSRLSGNTIYF.

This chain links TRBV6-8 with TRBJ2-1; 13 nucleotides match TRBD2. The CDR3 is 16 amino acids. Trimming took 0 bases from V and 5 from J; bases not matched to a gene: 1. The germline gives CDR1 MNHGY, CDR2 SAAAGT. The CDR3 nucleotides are TGTGCCAGCAGTTACTCGGGACTAGCGGGGAACAATGAGCAGTTCTTC. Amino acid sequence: CASSYSGLAGNNEQFF.

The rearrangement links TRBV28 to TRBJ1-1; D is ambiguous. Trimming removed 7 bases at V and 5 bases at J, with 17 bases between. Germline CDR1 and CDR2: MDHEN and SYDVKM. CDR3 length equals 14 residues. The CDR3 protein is CASTKPRFRTEAFF. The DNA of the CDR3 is TGTGCCAGCACCAAACCCAGGTTTAGGACTGAAGCTTTCTTT. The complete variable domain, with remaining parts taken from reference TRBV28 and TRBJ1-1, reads DVKVTQSSRYLVKRTGEKVFLECVQDMDHENMFWYRQDPGLGLRLIYFSYDVKMKEKGDIPEGYSVSREKKERFSLILESASTNQTSMYLCASTKPRFRTEAFFGQGTRLTVV.

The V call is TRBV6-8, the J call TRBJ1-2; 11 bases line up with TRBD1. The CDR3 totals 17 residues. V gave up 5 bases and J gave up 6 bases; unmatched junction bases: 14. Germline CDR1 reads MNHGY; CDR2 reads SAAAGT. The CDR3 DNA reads TGTGCCAGCAGTGCAGGACTTTGGACAGGGGGCTTGAATGGCTACACCTTC. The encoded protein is CASSAGLWTGGLNGYTF.

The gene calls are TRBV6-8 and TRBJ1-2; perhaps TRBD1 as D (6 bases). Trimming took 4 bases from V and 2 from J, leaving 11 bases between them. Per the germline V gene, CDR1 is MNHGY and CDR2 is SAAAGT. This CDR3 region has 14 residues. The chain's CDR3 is CASSSRTDNYGYTF. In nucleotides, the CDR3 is TGTGCCAGCAGTTCCAGGACAGACAACTATGGCTACACCTTC.

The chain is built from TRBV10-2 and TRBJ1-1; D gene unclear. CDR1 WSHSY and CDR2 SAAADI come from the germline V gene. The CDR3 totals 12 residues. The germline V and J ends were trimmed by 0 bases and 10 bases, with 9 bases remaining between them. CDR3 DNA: TGCGCCAGCAGTGAGTCGAACGGGAGAGCTTTCTTT. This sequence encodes CASSESNGRAFF.

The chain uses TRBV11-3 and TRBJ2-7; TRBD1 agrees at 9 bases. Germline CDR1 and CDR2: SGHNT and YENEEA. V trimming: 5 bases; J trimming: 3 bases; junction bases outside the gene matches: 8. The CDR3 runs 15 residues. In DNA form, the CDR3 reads TGTGCCAGCAGCCTCGATTGGGGACAGGGCTACGAGCAGTACTTC. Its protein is CASSLDWGQGYEQYF.

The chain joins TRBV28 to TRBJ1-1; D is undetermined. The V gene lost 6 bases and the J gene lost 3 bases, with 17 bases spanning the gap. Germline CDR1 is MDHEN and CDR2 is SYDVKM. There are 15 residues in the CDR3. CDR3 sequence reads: CASRPLRGRDTEAFF. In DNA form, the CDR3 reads TGTGCCAGCAGGCCCCTTCGAGGGAGGGACACTGAAGCTTTCTTT.

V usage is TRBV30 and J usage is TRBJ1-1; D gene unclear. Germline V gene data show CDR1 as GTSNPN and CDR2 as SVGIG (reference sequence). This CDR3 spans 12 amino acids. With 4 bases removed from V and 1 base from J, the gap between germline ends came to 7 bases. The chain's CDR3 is CAWNGENTEAFF. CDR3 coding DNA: TGTGCCTGGAATGGGGAGAACACTGAAGCTTTCTTT.

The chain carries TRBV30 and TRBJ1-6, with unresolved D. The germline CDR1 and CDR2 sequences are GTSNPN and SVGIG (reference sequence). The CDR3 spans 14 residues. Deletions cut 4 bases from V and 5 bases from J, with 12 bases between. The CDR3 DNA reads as TGTGCCTGGATCGGGCAGAGCAATAATTCACCCCTCCACTTT. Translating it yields CAWIGQSNNSPLHF.